This T cell receptor (beta chain) was retrieved from a study of neurological immune-mediated disorders. This clonotype showed up many times. Germline CDR1 SGHRS, CDR2 YFSETQ. This CDR3 spans 16 amino acids. V shed 4 bases, J shed 0 bases, and the junction held 7 bases outside the gene matches. TCRdb passed the 5' RACE reads through MiXCR, listing each CDR3 protein once. The data show around 52,000 distinct CDR3 sequences, over 5.5% seen once. Input material: CD4+ T cells from blood. The sequence was obtained from a woman between 18 and 30 years old with multiple sclerosis. This sequence joins TRBV5-1 and TRBJ1-3, with 7 bases aligning to TRBD1. The CDR3 DNA reads TGCGCCAGCAGCCCCGGACAGGCCCGCTCTGGAAACACCATATATTTT. Translated, it gives CASSPGQARSGNTIYF. Drawing the rest from reference TRBV5-1 and TRBJ1-3, the complete variable domain is KAGVTQTPRYLIKTRGQQVTLSCSPISGHRSVSWYQQTPGQGLQFLFEYFSETQRNKGNFPGRFSGRQFSNSRSEMNVSTLELGDSALYLCASSPGQARSGNTIYFGEGSWLTVV.